This T cell receptor beta chain was retrieved from a study of PD-1 blockade in classical Hodgkin lymphoma. Study summary: Treatment was intravenous nivolumab, 3 mg/kg every 2 weeks, until progression. Study observations and caveats: A reduction in baseline TCR diversity was reportedly seen in newly diagnosed patients relative to healthy donors. Complete responders entered with baseline diversity on par with newly diagnosed patients, the results showed.

Worth noting for this clone: Its antigen is still unknown.

This CDR3 region has 15 residues. The V gene end was trimmed by 2 bases and the J gene end by 4 bases; junction bases not matched to a gene: 4. Germline-derived CDR1 and CDR2 are MNHEY and SVGAGI. Relapses following autologous stem cell transplantation were seen in all patients, with brentuximab vedotin exposure varying. Responses achieved at best were complete response, partial response or progressive disease. Produced via immunoSEQ multiplex PCR; TCRdb's table is partial and in-frame only. Of some 96,000 clones listed, just under 95% are singletons. The sample consisted of peripheral blood mononuclear cells (PBMCs), taken at baseline. This sequence originates from a human donor with classical Hodgkin lymphoma. The V gene is TRBV6-5, the J gene TRBJ2-1; 8 bases match TRBD2. Here the CDR3 reads CASSYGVAGYNEQFF. The CDR3 bases are TGTGCCAGCAGTTACGGGGTAGCGGGATACAATGAGCAGTTCTTC.